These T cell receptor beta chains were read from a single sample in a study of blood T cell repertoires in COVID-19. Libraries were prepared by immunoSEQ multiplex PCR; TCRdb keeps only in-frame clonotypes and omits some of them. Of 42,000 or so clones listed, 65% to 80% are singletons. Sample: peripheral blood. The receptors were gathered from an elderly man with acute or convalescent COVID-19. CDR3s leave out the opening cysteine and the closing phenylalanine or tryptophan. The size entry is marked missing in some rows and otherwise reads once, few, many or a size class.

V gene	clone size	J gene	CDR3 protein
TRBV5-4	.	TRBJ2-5	ASSLTGVGETQY
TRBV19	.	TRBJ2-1	ASTPYGTGPEQF
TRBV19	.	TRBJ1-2	ASIETGTSYYGYT
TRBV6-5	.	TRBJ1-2	ASSHGGGGGYT
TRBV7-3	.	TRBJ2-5	ASSPTSGGTQY
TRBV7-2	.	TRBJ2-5	ASSFSGPGTQY
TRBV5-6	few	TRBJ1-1	ASSPYTGTDEAF
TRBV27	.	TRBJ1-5	AKKPGQVSNQPQH
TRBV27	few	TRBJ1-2	ASSLGGFPYGYT
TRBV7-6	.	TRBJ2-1	ASSSRSDPYNYEQF
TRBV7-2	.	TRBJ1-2	ASSLGQTLNYGYT
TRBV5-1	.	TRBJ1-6	ASSLAQDSPLH
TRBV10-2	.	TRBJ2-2	ASSDWQGANTGELF
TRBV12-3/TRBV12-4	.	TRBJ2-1	ASSLQGANEQF
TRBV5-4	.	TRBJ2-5	ASSLGGARETQY
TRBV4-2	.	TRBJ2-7	ASSQASGRLSYEQY
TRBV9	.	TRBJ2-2	ASSQRSGTEGELF
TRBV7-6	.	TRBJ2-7	ASSSTTGPRDEQY
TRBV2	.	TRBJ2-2	ASSSGLAANTGELF
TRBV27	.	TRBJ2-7	ASKEYARRSSYEQY
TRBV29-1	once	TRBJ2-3	SVEGVGGPDTQY
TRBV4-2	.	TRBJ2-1	ASSQGAFGGAEQF
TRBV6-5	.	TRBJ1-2	ASRDRENYGYT
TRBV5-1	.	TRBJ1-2	ASSFSTDGYT
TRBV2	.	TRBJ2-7	ASSFGQGALYEQY
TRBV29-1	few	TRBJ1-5	SVASSNQPQH
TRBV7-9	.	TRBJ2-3	ASSFRLAGELTDTQY
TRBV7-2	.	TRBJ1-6	ASRTGSSYNSPLH
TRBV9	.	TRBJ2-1	ASSEGRAGAHNEQF
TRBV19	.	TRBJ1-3	ASSFYGTGNTIY
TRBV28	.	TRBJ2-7	ASSTTVPFDMNRYEQY
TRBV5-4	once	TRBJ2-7	ASSLRGEQY
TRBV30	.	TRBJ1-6	AWSVGTFESPLH
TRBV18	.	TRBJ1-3	ASSPGQVRGNTIY
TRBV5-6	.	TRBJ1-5	ASSLAFQDRFNQPQH
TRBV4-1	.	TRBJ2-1	ASSQDWGEGYNEQF
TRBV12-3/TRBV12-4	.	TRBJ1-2	ASSYTVYGYT
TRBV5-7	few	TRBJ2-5	ASSWSEYQETQY
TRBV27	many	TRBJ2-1	ASSLSAYDEQF
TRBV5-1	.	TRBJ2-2	ASSLTKTSGVSGELF
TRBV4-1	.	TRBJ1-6	ASSQGEVRRGISPLH
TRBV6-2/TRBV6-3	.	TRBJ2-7	ASSTGLTYEQY
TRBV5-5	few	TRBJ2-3	ASSFGQGTDTQY
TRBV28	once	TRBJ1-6	ASSPLPDRPGNSPLH
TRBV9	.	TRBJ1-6	ASSARDRGNSPLH
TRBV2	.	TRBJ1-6	ASSDRQSPLH
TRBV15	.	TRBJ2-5	ATSSGRSGRAGETQY
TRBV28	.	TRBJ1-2	ASSPRSLGYT
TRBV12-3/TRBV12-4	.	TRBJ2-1	ASSLARRNEQF
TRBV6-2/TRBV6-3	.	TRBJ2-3	ASSGSTSGAVYTQY
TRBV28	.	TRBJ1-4	ASSQGGTVEKLF
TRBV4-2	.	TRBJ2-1	ASSQEPNSYNEQF
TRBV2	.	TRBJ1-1	ASSGGTALNTEAF
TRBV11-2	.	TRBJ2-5	ASSFTREETQY
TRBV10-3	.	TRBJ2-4	AISEAGRRGDIQY
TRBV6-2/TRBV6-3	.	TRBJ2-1	ASSSQGANEQF
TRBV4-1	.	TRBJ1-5	ASSQGSWGDQPQH